The 11 T cell receptor beta chains below come from one sample, sequenced in a study of neurological immune-mediated disorders. TCRdb itself ran the 5' RACE reads through MiXCR, one entry per CDR3 protein. Here the sample spans about 53,000 distinct CDR3 sequences, around 3.4% being singletons. The specimen sequenced was PBMCs. Source of these receptors: a woman aged 30 to 39 with multiple sclerosis.

This clonotype was counted at least ten times. This chain connects TRBV28 to TRBJ1-2; D gene ambiguous. V was cut by 7 bases and J by 5 bases, with 11 bases left in between. The CDR3 spans 12 residues. Germline V CDR1 and CDR2: MDHEN, SYDVKM. This chain's CDR3 is CASIHSLYGYTF. CDR3 DNA: TGTGCCAGCATTCATTCCCTTTATGGCTACACCTTC.

This clonotype has a count of ten or more. This chain links TRBV12-3 or TRBV12-4 with TRBJ2-1, with 11 bases aligning to TRBD2. The CDR3 has 16 residues. V lost 5 bases and J lost 7; bases outside the gene matches: 10. The CDR3 here is CASSDYASGRTNEQFF. For the CDR3, the DNA is TGTGCCAGCAGTGACTACGCTAGCGGGAGGACGAATGAGCAGTTCTTC.

The chain combines TRBV18 with TRBJ1-1, with D hard to call. V gave up 6 bases and J gave up 5 bases, with 13 bases separating them. In germline, CDR1 is KGHSH, CDR2 LQKENI. The CDR3 extends over 13 amino acids. The CDR3: CASSAGNLTEAFF. In DNA, the CDR3 is TGTGCCAGCTCTGCCGGAAACCTGACTGAAGCTTTCTTT.

For this clonotype: A much larger clone lies one base from this, so it may be a read error. This chain joins TRBV5-1 and TRBJ2-3; a weak D match, TRBD2 (5 bases). The CDR3 is 14 residues long. Looked up from germline, CDR1 is SGHRS and CDR2 is YFSETQ. V was cut by 4 bases and J by 2 bases, with 11 bases left in between. The CDR3 sequence: CASSPGKPTDTQYF. The CDR3 region has the DNA TGCGCCAGCAGCCCGGGAAAGCCCACAGATACGCAGTATTTT. Combining the CDR3 with reference TRBV5-1 and TRBJ2-3 gives the whole variable domain KAGVTQTPRYLIKTRGQQVTLSCSPISGHRSVSWYQQTPGQGLQFLFEYFSETQRNKGNFPGRFSGRQFSNSRSEMNVSTLELGDSALYLCASSPGKPTDTQYFGPGTRLTVL.

In its sample, this clonotype was seen many times. The CDR3, as DNA: TGCGCCAGCAGCTTGGCGGGCTTTTCTTACAACGAGCAGTACTTC. Translation gives CASSLAGFSYNEQYF. The V call is TRBV5-1, the J call TRBJ2-7; D is unresolved. The CDR3 has 15 amino acids. With 0 bases removed from V and 5 bases from J, the gap between germline ends came to 15 bases. The germline V gene has CDR1 SGHRS and CDR2 YFSETQ.

The rearrangement links TRBV7-6 to TRBJ2-2, with TRBD2 matching over 12 bases. Unmatched junction bases numbered 7, after V lost 6 bases and J lost 2 bases. The CDR3 length is 17 residues. Germline assignment: CDR1 SGHVS and CDR2 FNYEAQ. In DNA form, the CDR3 reads TGTGCCAGCAGTTCTAGCGGGAGGGCCGCCAACACCGGGGAGCTGTTTTTT. It specifies CASSSSGRAANTGELFF.

This clonotype appeared a few times. J is TRBJ2-7 and V is TRBV27; no clear D gene. Germline V gene sequence: CDR1 MNHEY, CDR2 SMNVEV (reference sequence). CDR3 length equals 13 residues. Trimming left V 2 bases short and J 6 bases short, with 11 bases between. The CDR3 DNA sequence: TGTGCCAGCAGTTTAATCTGGGCCTCCGAGCAGTACTTC. Residues: CASSLIWASEQYF.

This clonotype was recorded at least ten times. The chain links TRBV5-1 to TRBJ2-3; D is perhaps TRBD2 (5 bases). V lost 2 bases, J lost 4 bases, and 14 bases lay in between. The CDR3 loop spans 15 amino acids. CDR1 and CDR2 (germline): SGHRS, YFSETQ. The CDR3 DNA reads as TGCGCCAGCAGCTTTTCCGGGGATGTTGCAGATACGCAGTATTTT. It codes for CASSFSGDVADTQYF.

This clonotype turned up a few times. V gene TRBV29-1 combines with J gene TRBJ2-1; perhaps TRBD1 as D (5 bases). CDR3 length: 17 amino acids. The germline V and J ends were trimmed by 2 bases and 0 bases, with 17 bases remaining between them. Germline CDR1 and CDR2: SQVTM and ANQGSEA. DNA for the CDR3: TGCAGCGTTGAATTCGCCGGACACCACAACTCCTACAATGAGCAGTTCTTC. Protein sequence: CSVEFAGHHNSYNEQFF.

This clonotype was picked up a small number of times. The chain is built from TRBV7-2 and TRBJ1-5, with D perhaps matching TRBD1 (6 bases). The CDR3 has 15 residues. V was shortened by 4 bases and J by 0 bases, with 10 bases between the two germline ends. Germline CDR1 is SGHTA and CDR2 is FQGNSA. The CDR3 bases are TGTGCCAGCAGCTGGGACAACTTTAGCAATCAGCCCCAGCATTTT. Translating it yields CASSWDNFSNQPQHF.

This clonotype has more than one count but fewer than ten. The chain couples TRBV20-1 to TRBJ2-7; 8 bases align to TRBD2. With V trimmed by 3 bases and J by 7 bases, 8 bases remained unmatched. Germline V lookup: CDR1 DFQATT, CDR2 SNEGSKA (reference sequence). The CDR3 runs to 13 residues. This CDR3 reads CSARSIAGKEQYF. CDR3 sequence (DNA): TGCAGTGCTAGGTCGATAGCGGGAAAAGAGCAGTACTTC.